This T cell receptor (beta chain) is drawn from a study of blood T cell repertoires in COVID-19. The CDR3 is made up of 16 amino acids. V trimming: 3 bases; J trimming: 3 bases; junction bases outside the gene matches: 9. Germline V gene data show CDR1 as ENHRY and CDR2 as SYGVKD. Study processing details: Researchers report that nucleated cell counts were estimated from reference gene primer amplification. The data were produced by immunoSEQ multiplex PCR, yet TCRdb's version contains in-frame clones alone and is incomplete. Clone size and the V and J calls come from that table; the DNA yielded D and trimming. The sample yields 180,000 or so clones, around 80% seen once.

Sequences were obtained from PBMCs or T cells enriched from blood (not recorded which). The sequence came from a woman aged 55-70 years who had recovered from COVID-19. The chain joins TRBV10-3 to TRBJ2-3, with 7 bases aligning to TRBD2. CDR3 loop: CAISESGAAGTDTQYF. Here the CDR3 DNA reads TGTGCCATCAGTGAAAGCGGGGCGGCGGGTACAGATACGCAGTATTTT.